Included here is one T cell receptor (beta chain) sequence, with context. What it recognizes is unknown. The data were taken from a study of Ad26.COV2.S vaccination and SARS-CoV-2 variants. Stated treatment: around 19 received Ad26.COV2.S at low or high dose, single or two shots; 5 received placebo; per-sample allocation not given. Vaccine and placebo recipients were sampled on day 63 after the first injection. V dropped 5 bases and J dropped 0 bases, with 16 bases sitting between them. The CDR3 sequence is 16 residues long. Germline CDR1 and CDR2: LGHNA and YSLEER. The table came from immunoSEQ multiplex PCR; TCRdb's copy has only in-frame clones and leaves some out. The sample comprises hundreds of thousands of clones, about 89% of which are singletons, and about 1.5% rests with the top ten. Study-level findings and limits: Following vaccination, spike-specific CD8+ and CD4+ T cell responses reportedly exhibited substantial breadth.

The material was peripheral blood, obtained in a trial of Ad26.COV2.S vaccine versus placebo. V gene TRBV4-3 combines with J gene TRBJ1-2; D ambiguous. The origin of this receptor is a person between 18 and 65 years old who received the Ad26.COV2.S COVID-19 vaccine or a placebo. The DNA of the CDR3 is TGCGCCAGCAGCGAAGCCCGGGAGAGAGCTAACTATGGCTACACCTTC. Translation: CASSEARERANYGYTF.